Below, 8 T cell receptor beta chains from the same sample are listed, as sequenced in a study of blood T cell repertoires in COVID-19. Profiling relied on immunoSEQ multiplex PCR, and the TCRdb table lists in-frame clones only, not all of them. The table includes approximately 250,000 clones, about 87% detected once. Sample: PBMCs or T cells enriched from blood (not recorded which). The receptors derive from a woman aged 25-40 years with acute COVID-19.

The rearrangement uses TRBV19 and TRBJ2-7, with 9 bases lining up with TRBD1. The CDR3 is 15 residues long. J lost 4 bases, V lost 4 bases, and 8 bases had no gene match. Germline values: CDR1 LNHDA, CDR2 SQIVND (reference sequence). The CDR3 DNA reads as TGTGCCAGTAGTACCGGGACAGGGCTACCTTACGAGCAGTACTTC. Translation gives CASSTGTGLPYEQYF.

The CDR3 loop reads CASSVPGTSFF. The DNA of the CDR3 is TGTGCCAGCAGCGTACCCGGGACATCATTTTTT. The gene calls are TRBV9 and TRBJ1-4; possibly TRBD1 for D (6 bases). Germline-derived CDR1 and CDR2 are SGDLS and YYNGEE. Trimming stripped 1 base from V and 17 bases from J, with 12 bases between. This CDR3 has 11 amino acids.

The V gene is TRBV28, the J gene TRBJ1-5, with 9 bases matching TRBD1. V lost 3 bases to trimming and J lost 4 bases; unmatched junction nucleotides: 10. CDR3 length: 17 amino acids. CDR1 MDHEN and CDR2 SYDVKM come from the germline V gene. The CDR3: CASSFRRGQGQNQPQHF. CDR3 nucleotides: TGTGCCAGCAGTTTCCGCCGGGGACAGGGTCAAAATCAGCCCCAGCATTTT.

V and J are TRBV4-3 and TRBJ2-7, with a tentative D call TRBD1 (6 bases). CDR3 length: 14 residues. V gave up 0 bases and J gave up 3 bases, with 9 bases separating them. Germline values: CDR1 LGHNA, CDR2 YSLEER. CDR3 amino acids: CASSQDLDSYEQYF. DNA for the CDR3: TGCGCCAGCAGCCAAGATCTGGACAGCTACGAGCAGTACTTC.

The V call is TRBV7-6, the J call TRBJ1-5; D possibly corresponds to TRBD1 (5 bases). This CDR3 spans 15 amino acids. Germline V gene data show CDR1 as SGHVS and CDR2 as FNYEAQ. With 5 bases removed from V and 4 bases from J, the gap between germline ends came to 15 bases. CDR3 region: CASSRTGDRNQPQHF. CDR3 in DNA: TGTGCCAGCAGCCGGACCGGAGACAGAAATCAGCCCCAGCATTTT.

This sequence joins TRBV7-3 and TRBJ2-3; D may be TRBD2 (5 bases). The germline V and J ends were trimmed by 5 bases and 1 base, with 7 bases remaining between them. The CDR3 is 13 residues long. Germline V gene data show CDR1 as SGHTA and CDR2 as FQGTGA. The CDR3 coding sequence is TGTGCCAGCAGCGGTAGCGGCACAGATACGCAGTATTTT. Protein: CASSGSGTDTQYF.

The CDR3 DNA reads TGTGCCAGCAGCTCGGACAGGGGGCGGGGTGGCAATCAGCCCCAGCATTTT. It translates to CASSSDRGRGGNQPQHF. The rearrangement joins TRBV28 to TRBJ1-5; 11 nucleotides match TRBD1. V shed 6 bases and J 2 bases; nucleotides not matched to a gene: 9. The germline V gene encodes CDR1 MDHEN and CDR2 SYDVKM. This CDR3 is built from 17 residues.

V is TRBV18 and J is TRBJ1-5, with TRBD1 matching 11 bases. The CDR3 is 17 residues long. From germline, CDR1 is KGHSH and CDR2 LQKENI. With 3 bases clipped from V and 6 bases from J, the junction kept 10 bases outside the gene matches. This CDR3 is CASSPPGQGVEGQPQHF. The CDR3, as DNA: TGTGCCAGCTCACCTCCGGGACAGGGGGTTGAGGGTCAGCCCCAGCATTTT.